Below, one T cell receptor beta chain is given with its context. The data belong to a study of blood T cell repertoires in COVID-19. Study context: Researchers got acute and convalescent COVID-19 samples from the United States, Italy and Spain.

Measured with immunoSEQ multiplex PCR; TCRdb has only the in-frame clones, and not every one. The table has 100,000 or so clones, 85% to 90% seen once. Germline CDR1 is LGHNA and CDR2 is YSLEER. J gave up 2 bases and V 4 bases, and 4 bases lay outside the gene matches. This CDR3 region has 15 residues. The chain recombines TRBV4-3 with TRBJ1-3, with TRBD1 matching 8 bases. This sequence originates from a human donor in a cohort sampled during active COVID-19. The sample taken for sequencing was peripheral blood. This chain's CDR3 is CASSPGQGAGNTIYF. As DNA, the CDR3 is TGCGCCAGCAGCCCCGGACAGGGCGCTGGAAACACCATATATTTT.